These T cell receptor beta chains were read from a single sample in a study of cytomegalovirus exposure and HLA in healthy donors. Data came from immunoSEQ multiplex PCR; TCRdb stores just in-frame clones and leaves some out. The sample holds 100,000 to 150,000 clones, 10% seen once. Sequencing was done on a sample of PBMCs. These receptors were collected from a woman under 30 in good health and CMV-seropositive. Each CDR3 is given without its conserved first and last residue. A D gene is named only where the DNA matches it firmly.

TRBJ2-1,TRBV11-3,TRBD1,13,ASSPQGAMGNEQF
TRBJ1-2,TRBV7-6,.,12,ASSLEPTGPGYT
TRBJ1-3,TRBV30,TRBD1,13,AWSVGQMSGNTIY
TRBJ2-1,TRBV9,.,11,ASSASGYPGQF
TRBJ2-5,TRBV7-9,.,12,ASSLTWGEETQY
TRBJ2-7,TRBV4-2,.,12,ASSQAGYSYEQY
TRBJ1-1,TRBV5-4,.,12,ASSQTQEFTEAF
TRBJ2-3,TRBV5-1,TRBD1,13,ASSLVQGGPDTQY
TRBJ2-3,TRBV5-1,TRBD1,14,ASSPPGTGNTDTQY
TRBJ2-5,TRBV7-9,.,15,ASSGQARDTIQETQY
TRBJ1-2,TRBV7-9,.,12,ASSLGQAIYGYT
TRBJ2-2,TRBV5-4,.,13,ASSLDAGNTGELF
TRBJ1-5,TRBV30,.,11,AWSVGVNQPQH
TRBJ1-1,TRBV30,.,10,AWTLPATEAF
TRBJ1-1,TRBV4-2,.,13,ASSQEKIERAEAF
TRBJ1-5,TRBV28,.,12,ASRTQLQGQPQH
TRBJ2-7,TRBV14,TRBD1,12,ASSPRTGSYEQY
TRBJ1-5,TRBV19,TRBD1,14,ASSISGRQGREPQH
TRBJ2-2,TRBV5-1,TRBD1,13,ASSPQGMETGELF
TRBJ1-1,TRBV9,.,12,ASSVDTRRTEAF
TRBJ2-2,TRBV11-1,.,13,ASSLEGGRTGELF
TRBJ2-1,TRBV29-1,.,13,SVEGQQTYNNEQF
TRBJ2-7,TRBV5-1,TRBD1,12,ASSEDRVSSEQY
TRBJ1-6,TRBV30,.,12,AWRGGVSNSPLH
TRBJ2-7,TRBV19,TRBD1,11,ASSTGDLPEQY
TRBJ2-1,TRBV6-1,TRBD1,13,ASSVRQGDYNEQF
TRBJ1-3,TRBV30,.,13,AWSTRGEIGNTIY
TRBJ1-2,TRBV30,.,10,AWVGTAGGYT
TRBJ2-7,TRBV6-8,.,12,ASSSRTPTYEQY
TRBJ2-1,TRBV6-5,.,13,ASSGRGAGGNEQF
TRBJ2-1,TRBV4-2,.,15,ASSQDRGFILLNEQF
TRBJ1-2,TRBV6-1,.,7,ATGDSYT
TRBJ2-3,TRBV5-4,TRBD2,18,ASSLGGRGLGGRTGDTQY
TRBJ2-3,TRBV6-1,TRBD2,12,ASSEMTSADTQY
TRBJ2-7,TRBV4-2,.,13,ASSQEEGSASEQY
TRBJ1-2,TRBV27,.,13,ASSRTALANYGYT
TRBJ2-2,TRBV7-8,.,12,ASSEAKNTGELF
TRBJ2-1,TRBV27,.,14,ASSSFGQGLYNEQF
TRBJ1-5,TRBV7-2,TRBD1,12,ASSPGQGLQPQH
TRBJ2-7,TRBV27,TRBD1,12,ASSWGTGSYEQY
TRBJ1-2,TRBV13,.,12,ASSLAGINYGYT
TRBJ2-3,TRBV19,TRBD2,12,ASSISGVPDTQY
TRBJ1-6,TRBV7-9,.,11,ASSVGHNSPLH